The 7 T cell receptor beta chains below were found in one sample sequenced in a study of blood T cell repertoires in COVID-19. Repertoires were generated with immunoSEQ multiplex PCR, while TCRdb's copy carries only in-frame clones and drops some. The sample lists roughly 260,000 clones, around 90% occurring once. The source material was PBMCs or T cells enriched from blood (not recorded which). The receptor source for this set is a human donor in a cohort exposed to, infected with or recovered from COVID-19 (not recorded which). The donor label of this sample is uncertain.

V usage is TRBV24-1 and J usage is TRBJ1-2; maybe TRBD1 (5 bases). Germline values: CDR1 KGHDR, CDR2 SFDVKD. The CDR3 sequence is 14 residues long. V was trimmed by 3 bases and J by 3 bases, leaving 10 bases between them. For the CDR3, the DNA is TGTGCCACCAGTGATACCGACAGCTACTATGGCTACACCTTC. This encodes CATSDTDSYYGYTF.

The rearrangement uses TRBV19 and TRBJ2-1; the match to TRBD1 covers 7 bases. CDR1 and CDR2 from the germline V gene are LNHDA and SQIVND (reference sequence). The V gene end was trimmed by 3 bases and the J gene end by 9 bases; junction bases not matched to a gene: 8. The length of the CDR3 is 14 residues. In nucleotides, the CDR3 is TGTGCCAGTAGTATTGGGCAGGGGGAGCGTGAGCAGTTCTTC. This translates into CASSIGQGEREQFF.

The V and J genes are TRBV4-1 and TRBJ2-7, with 9 bases lining up with TRBD1. Trimming cost V 1 base and J 5 bases; bases outside gene matches: 12. This CDR3 is 17 amino acids long. The germline V gene encodes CDR1 MGHRA and CDR2 YSYEKL. CDR3 bases: TGCGCCAGCAGCCAAGCCGTTCTAGGGACAGGGAGGCACGAGCAGTACTTC. Translated: CASSQAVLGTGRHEQYF.

The chain is built from TRBV29-1 and TRBJ1-2; TRBD1 aligns across 9 bases. This CDR3 has 13 amino acids. Trimming took 8 bases from V and 4 from J; bases not matched to a gene: 8. The V gene's germline CDR1 is SQVTM and CDR2 ANQGSEA. CDR3 region: CSYGQGSSYGYTF. CDR3 in DNA: TGCAGCTACGGACAGGGGTCTTCCTATGGCTACACCTTC.

V and J are TRBV5-4 and TRBJ1-1; 7 nucleotides line up with TRBD1. With 4 bases clipped from V and 3 bases from J, the junction kept 6 bases outside the gene matches. The CDR3 runs 14 residues. Per the germline V gene, CDR1 is SGHNT and CDR2 is YYREEE (reference sequence). CDR3 bases: TGTGCCAGCAGCGCCTCCGACAGGGACACTGAAGCTTTCTTT. Its protein is CASSASDRDTEAFF.

J is TRBJ1-1 and V is TRBV19; 8 bases are shared with TRBD1. The CDR3 length is 13 residues. V lost 10 bases and J lost 6; bases outside the gene matches: 10. Per germline, CDR1 LNHDA and CDR2 SQIVND (reference sequence). Here the CDR3 reads CATRQGLISEAFF. DNA for the CDR3: TGTGCCACCCGACAGGGGCTTATATCTGAAGCTTTCTTT.

This clone was counted a single time. The chain uses TRBV18 and TRBJ1-2; 8 bases map to TRBD1. J lost 3 bases, V lost 5 bases, and 8 bases had no gene match. Germline V gene lookup returns CDR1 KGHSH and CDR2 LQKENI. The CDR3 consists of 15 residues. CDR3 coding DNA: TGTGCCAGCTCATCTCAGACAGGGGCTTACTATGGCTACACCTTC. This translates into CASSSQTGAYYGYTF.